This T cell receptor (beta chain) emerged from a study of control samples from healthy donors and cancer patients. This clone was detected only a few times. Sequencing was performed with immunoSEQ multiplex PCR; in TCRdb, only in-frame clones are kept and a portion is missing. Of approximately 99,000 clones in the sample, approximately 82% were seen once. The material sequenced was blood. This receptor was taken from a young man in good health.

The CDR3 region is CASSPLGRQYF. The CDR3 nucleotides read TGTGCCAGCAGCCCGCTGGGGCGGCAGTACTTC. This chain connects TRBV6-2 or TRBV6-3 to TRBJ2-7; a possible D gene is TRBD1 (5 bases). V was pared by 6 bases and J by 9 bases, with 12 bases between. This CDR3 has 11 amino acids. Germline V gives CDR1 MNHEY, CDR2 SVGEGT.